The 15 T cell receptor beta chains presented below share a single source sample, sequenced in a study of immune cell composition in non-small cell lung cancer. Sequenced by immunoSEQ multiplex PCR; TCRdb stores in-frame clones only, minus some. The sample lists about 7,600 clones; around 80% were seen once. Source material: lung tumor tissue. The receptor source for this set is a human donor with non-small cell lung cancer.

This sequence joins TRBV29-1 and TRBJ1-1; 7 positions agree with TRBD1. V dropped 8 bases and J dropped 3; count of bases not matched to a gene: 3. This CDR3 has 11 amino acids. Germline CDR1 and CDR2: SQVTM and ANQGSEA. CDR3 nucleotides: TGCAGCATGGGACAGCACACTGAAGCTTTCTTT. This codes for CSMGQHTEAFF.

The V gene is TRBV19, the J gene TRBJ1-1, with 8 bases identical to TRBD1. Unmatched junction bases numbered 6, after V lost 6 bases and J lost 6 bases. The CDR3 spans 13 residues. Germline values: CDR1 LNHDA, CDR2 SQIVND (reference sequence). The CDR3 loop reads CASSRDRGAEAFF. Here the CDR3 DNA reads TGTGCCAGTAGCCGAGACAGGGGAGCTGAAGCTTTCTTT.

V usage is TRBV30 and J usage is TRBJ1-6; tentative D call: TRBD1 (6 bases). Germline assignment: CDR1 GTSNPN and CDR2 SVGIG (reference sequence). The CDR3 has 14 amino acids. V was shortened by 8 bases and J by 8 bases, with 19 bases between the two germline ends. In DNA form, the CDR3 reads TGTGCCCGGACAGAGAGGGGTAGGGATTCACCCCTCCACTTT. Its translation: CARTERGRDSPLHF.

This sequence joins TRBV5-4 and TRBJ2-4; D tentatively fits TRBD1 or TRBD2 (5 bases each). Germline V lookup: CDR1 SGHNT, CDR2 YYREEE (reference sequence). The CDR3 has 14 amino acids. V was trimmed by 4 bases and J by 8 bases, leaving 16 bases between them. CDR3 residues: CASSLPRLGDIQYF. In nucleotides, the CDR3 is TGTGCCAGCAGCCTCCCCAGGTTGGGGGACATTCAGTACTTC.

This clone came up a few times. The chain recombines TRBV6-5 with TRBJ1-1, with D unclear. The CDR3 has 14 residues. CDR1 is MNHEY and CDR2 is SVGAGI in the germline V gene. Trimming took 2 bases from V and 8 from J, leaving 15 bases between them. The CDR3 sequence is CASSYISRRREAFF. DNA of the CDR3: TGTGCCAGCAGTTACATCAGTAGACGGAGGGAAGCTTTCTTT.

This chain uses TRBV7-2 with TRBJ2-2; D unclear. There are 14 residues in the CDR3. The V end was cut by 2 bases, the J end by 1 base, with 5 bases between. Looked up from germline, CDR1 is SGHTA and CDR2 is FQGNSA. The CDR3 loop reads CASSLNLNTGELFF. CDR3 DNA: TGTGCCAGCAGCTTAAACTTGAACACCGGGGAGCTGTTTTTT.

The V gene is TRBV9, the J gene TRBJ1-3; D remains ambiguous. Deletions cut 0 bases from V and 1 base from J, with 8 bases between. Germline loops: CDR1 SGDLS, CDR2 YYNGEE. The CDR3 is 15 residues long. The CDR3 sequence is CASSVGGFSGNTIYF. The CDR3 DNA sequence: TGTGCCAGCAGCGTAGGGGGATTTTCTGGAAACACCATATATTTT.

This sequence joins TRBV11-3 and TRBJ2-3, with unresolved D. V was shortened by 4 bases and J by 4 bases, with 15 bases between the two germline ends. CDR3 length: 15 residues. Germline V gene data show CDR1 as SGHNT and CDR2 as YENEEA. CDR3 protein: CASSSQRRPADTQYF. The CDR3 DNA reads as TGTGCCAGCAGCTCTCAACGGCGTCCCGCAGATACGCAGTATTTT.

The chain recombines TRBV7-8 with TRBJ1-2; tentatively, D is TRBD1 (6 bases). This CDR3 has 14 amino acids. Germline assignment: CDR1 SGHVS and CDR2 FQNEAQ. V was pared by 7 bases and J by 7 bases, with 19 bases between. CDR3 DNA: TGTGCCAGCACCGACGGGGGGGGCAGGGGTGGCTACACCTTC. Protein sequence: CASTDGGGRGGYTF.

The gene calls are TRBV6-5 and TRBJ1-5; D unresolved. The V gene lost 8 bases and the J gene lost 7 bases, with 12 bases spanning the gap. The germline CDR1 and CDR2 sequences are MNHEY and SVGAGI. The CDR3 consists of 12 residues. The CDR3 coding sequence is TGTGCCAGCTGGGGTTCGGGCCAGCCCCAGCATTTT. It is translated as CASWGSGQPQHF.

Only a few counts were recorded for this clone. In nucleotides, the CDR3 is TGTGCCAGCAGCGTAGACGCGGGGGGCACAGATACGCAGTATTTT. Encoded protein: CASSVDAGGTDTQYF. The V and J genes are TRBV9 and TRBJ2-3; 7 bases align to TRBD2. The CDR3 consists of 15 residues. V was pared by 0 bases and J by 1 base, with 2 bases of the junction left unmatched. Per germline, CDR1 SGDLS and CDR2 YYNGEE. Combining the CDR3 with reference TRBV9 and TRBJ2-3 gives the whole variable domain DSGVTQTPKHLITATGQRVTLRCSPRSGDLSVYWYQQSLDQGLQFLIQYYNGEERAKGNILERFSAQQFPDLHSELNLSSLELGDSALYFCASSVDAGGTDTQYFGPGTRLTVL.

The rearrangement uses TRBV7-6 and TRBJ2-5, with 7 nucleotides matching TRBD2. Germline V gene data show CDR1 as SGHVS and CDR2 as FNYEAQ. The CDR3 spans 14 residues. After removal of 6 bases from V and 4 bases from J, the junction contained 8 bases not matched to a gene. As DNA, the CDR3 is TGTGCCAGCAGTCGTAGGACTAGGGGAGAGACCCAGTACTTC. Translated: CASSRRTRGETQYF. Using reference TRBV7-6 and TRBJ2-5 for the parts outside the CDR3, the full variable domain is GAGVSQSPRYKVTKRGQDVALRCDPISGHVSLYWYRQALGQGPEFLTYFNYEAQQDKSGLPNDRFSAERPEGSISTLTIQRTEQRDSAMYRCASSRRTRGETQYFGPGTRLLVL.

Only one count was recorded for this clone. J is TRBJ1-4 and V is TRBV5-1; a possible D gene is TRBD1 (5 bases). Between the trimmed V and J ends, which lost 5 bases and 4 bases, there was a span of 21 bases. The germline gives CDR1 SGHRS, CDR2 YFSETQ. The CDR3 spans 17 residues. This chain's CDR3 is CASSAVLGASHNEKLFF. Written as DNA, the CDR3 is TGCGCCAGCAGTGCGGTTTTAGGGGCCTCCCATAATGAAAAACTGTTTTTT.

This rearrangement joins TRBV30 to TRBJ2-1; D is tentatively TRBD1 or TRBD2 (5 bases each). The CDR3 covers 14 residues. CDR1 GTSNPN and CDR2 SVGIG come from the germline V gene (reference sequence). Trimming took off 0 bases at V and 5 bases at J, with 11 bases between the two ends. This CDR3 is CAWSVLGEHNEQFF. The CDR3 DNA reads TGTGCCTGGAGTGTCTTGGGGGAACACAATGAGCAGTTCTTC.

The chain is built from TRBV15 and TRBJ2-3, with 10 bases that match TRBD2. Germline V gene data show CDR1 as LNHNV and CDR2 as YYDKDF (reference sequence). V shed 0 bases and J 4 bases; nucleotides not matched to a gene: 19. The CDR3 is 21 amino acids. The CDR3 reads CATSRDHGRVSAGGPADTQYF. The CDR3 bases are TGTGCCACCAGCAGAGATCACGGGAGGGTATCAGCGGGGGGGCCGGCAGATACGCAGTATTTT.